Reported below is one TCR beta chain. This entry comes from a study of blood T cell repertoires in COVID-19. About the study: Sites across the United States, Italy and Spain contributed samples from acute and convalescent COVID-19. Sample material is recorded as cDNA or gDNA derived from T cells, B-cell-depleted T cells, or PBMCs.

Source study methods: From reference gene primer amplification, estimates of nucleated cell counts were derived. Sequencing was performed with immunoSEQ multiplex PCR; in TCRdb, only in-frame clones are kept and a portion is missing. The V and J calls and clone size come from that table; D and trimming were worked out from the DNA. This sample yields about 200,000 clones, of which around nine tenths are seen a single time; around 3% belongs to the top ten. CDR1 is LGHDT, CDR2 YNNKEL, per germline (reference sequence). The CDR3 has 16 amino acids. V trimming: 4 bases; J trimming: 3 bases; junction bases outside the gene matches: 10.

Sequenced material: peripheral blood. This chain links TRBV3-1 (or the pseudogene TRBV3-2) with TRBJ1-2, with 8 bases that match TRBD1. The sequence was collected from a man between 60 and 70 years old with acute or convalescent COVID-19. The CDR3 nucleotides are TGTGCCAGCAGCCTACTGCAGGGGGCTCAGGACTATGGCTACACCTTC. As protein: CASSLLQGAQDYGYTF.